The clone carrying this T cell receptor (gamma chain) has a count of ten or more. This specimen belongs to a study of γδ T cells in repeated Plasmodium falciparum infection. Across the study: Malian repertoires were sampled cross-sectionally without transmission and longitudinally through febrile malaria.

Trimming cost V 0 bases and J 6 bases; bases outside gene matches: 8. This CDR3 region has 18 residues. Germline lookup yields CDR1 GITISATS and CDR2 ISYDGTV (reference sequence). With CATT, TCRdb re-called clones from the multiplex PCR reads. The sample holds approximately 26,000 gamma-chain clones; roughly 3.1% are singletons and the top ten take approximately 30%. Vgamma9/Vdelta2+ and Vdelta2-negative gammadelta T cells were flow-sorted from PBMC for bulk sequencing. The sequence derives from a pool of human donors (malaria-infected and uninfected, not separated). The specimen sequenced was gamma-delta T cells from blood. The J gene is TRGJP, the V gene TRGV9. The CDR3 DNA sequence: TGTGCCTTGTGGGAGGTGCTACGGCGAGAGTTGGGCAAAAAAATCAAGGTATTT. Its protein is CALWEVLRRELGKKIKVF.